This T cell receptor (beta chain) emerged from a study of OX40 agonist ivuxolimab in advanced cancers. Background on the study: The study gave patients intravenous ivuxolimab at 0.01 to 10 mg/kg every 2 weeks. Three patients, one with hepatocellular carcinoma and two with cutaneous melanoma, responded partially. Overall study findings and caveats: With doses of 0.1-3.0 mg/kg, partial responders showed among the lowest clonal expansion.

This clone was detected only a few times. Its antigen is as yet unknown. Produced via immunoSEQ multiplex PCR; TCRdb's table is partial and in-frame only. The sample lists some 77,000 clones, approximately 90% occurring once. Germline V gene data show CDR1 as SGHNT and CDR2 as YYREEE (reference sequence). Trimming stripped 2 bases from V and 7 bases from J, with 18 bases between. There are 15 residues in the CDR3. The receptor was isolated from an adult with an advanced solid tumor such as melanoma, head and neck, liver or kidney cancer. The chain employs TRBV5-4 and TRBJ1-2; D not resolved. This specimen was CD4+ or CD8+ T cells sorted from blood, taken in a trial of the OX40 agonist ivuxolimab. CDR3 nucleotide sequence: TGTGCCAGCAGCTTAGACCAGAGGGCGCGCGCTGGCTACACCTTC. Residues: CASSLDQRARAGYTF.